This TCR beta chain was observed in a study of T cells in Graves' hyperthyroidism and ophthalmopathy. The CDR3 contains 13 residues. Germline assignment: CDR1 SGHDN and CDR2 FVKESK. RNA transcripts gave rise to amplified TCR beta CDR3 regions. The HTBI primer set served for first-round RT-PCR of the TCR CDR3. TCRdb itself ran the multiplex PCR reads through MiXCR, one entry per CDR3 protein. This table holds 300,000 to 400,000 distinct CDR3 sequences, approximately 18% found once. The material sequenced was blood. The TCR was taken from a young man with Graves' ophthalmopathy. The genes are TRBV14 and TRBJ2-2; 7 bases align to TRBD1. The J call may be in error: the DNA end matches TRBJ1-1 better. CDR3 nucleotide sequence: TGTGCCAGCAGCCAGGCGACAGGGAAAGGAGCTTTCTTT. Protein sequence: CASSQATGKGAFF.